The subject of this entry is one T cell receptor (beta chain). V gave up 5 bases and J gave up 14 bases; unmatched junction bases: 8. CDR3 length: 14 amino acids. Germline lookup yields CDR1 SEHNR and CDR2 FQNEAQ (reference sequence). Assay: immunoSEQ multiplex PCR; the TCRdb copy retains only in-frame clones and omits some. The repertoire holds about 50,000 clones, with more than 70% as singletons. This entry comes from a study of cytotoxic CD8 clonotypes in ibrutinib-treated CLL. The sequencing used PBMCs, collected after 12 months of ibrutinib treatment. The source of this sequence is a human donor with chronic lymphocytic leukemia. The chain combines TRBV7-9 with TRBJ2-3, with 15 nucleotides matching TRBD2. The CDR3 protein is CASSPTGTSGRRYF. CDR3 sequence (DNA): TGTGCCAGCAGCCCAACCGGGACTAGCGGGAGGCGGTATTTT.